The 7 T cell receptor beta chains presented below share a single source sample, sequenced in a study of shared clonotypes between healthy human individuals. Method: immunoSEQ multiplex PCR; TCRdb's copy keeps in-frame clones and lacks some. The sample records some 2,000,000 clones, over 85% being singletons. The sample comprised naive CD4+ T cells sorted from blood. Indicated subset: CD45RA+ positively selected. The receptors were sampled from a man between 18 and 35 years old in good health.

This chain links TRBV14 with TRBJ2-2, with D tentatively TRBD1 or TRBD2 (5 bases each). Germline V gene data show CDR1 as SGHDN and CDR2 as FVKESK. V was shortened by 4 bases and J by 4 bases, with 16 bases between the two germline ends. The CDR3 totals 16 residues. CDR3 region: CASSRFGAPSTGELFF. The CDR3 coding sequence is TGTGCCAGCAGCCGCTTCGGGGCCCCGAGCACCGGGGAGCTGTTTTTT.

The chain recombines TRBV6-1 with TRBJ2-7; possibly TRBD2 for D (7 bases). The ends were cut back, 4 bases at V and 8 bases at J, with 18 bases in the middle. In germline, CDR1 is MNHNS, CDR2 SASEGT. The CDR3 is 14 amino acids. The CDR3 DNA reads TGTGCCAGCAGTGTATTTTTTTCGGGGGGCAAGCAGTACTTC. It codes for CASSVFFSGGKQYF.

The V and J genes are TRBV5-8 and TRBJ2-5; no definite D call. CDR1 and CDR2 (germline): SGHTS, YDEGEE. This CDR3 has 11 amino acids. Trimming left V 4 bases short and J 5 bases short, with 6 bases between. CDR3 in DNA: TGTGCCAGCAGCCCGGCGGAGACCCAGTACTTC. It translates to CASSPAETQYF.

On this clone itself: Being one base from a much bigger clone, this may be a read error. The sample holds other DNA sequences that translate to the same CDR3. The chain recombines TRBV28 with TRBJ1-6, with D hard to call. This CDR3 has 13 residues. CDR1 is MDHEN and CDR2 is SYDVKM in the germline V gene. CDR3 sequence: CASSLWLGSPLHF. The CDR3 DNA is TGTGCCAGCAGCTTATGGCTGGGTTCACCCCTCCACTTT.

This clone has a single count. CDR3 in DNA: TGTGCCAGCAGCTTAGAGGGTAGGGAAAACACCGGGGAGCTGTTTTTT. Residues: CASSLEGRENTGELFF. The gene calls are TRBV11-3 and TRBJ2-2; D gene unclear. Trimming shortened V by 0 bases and J by 2 bases, and 10 bases separated the two germline ends. The CDR3 runs to 16 residues. CDR1 is SGHNT and CDR2 is YENEEA in the germline V gene.

The chain is built from TRBV5-1 and TRBJ2-1; D not resolved. Trimming pared 1 base from V and 1 base from J, leaving 9 bases between. Per the germline V gene, CDR1 is SGHRS and CDR2 is YFSETQ. The CDR3 has 15 residues. The CDR3 spells CASSLRTESYNEQFF. The CDR3 DNA sequence: TGCGCCAGCAGCTTGAGAACAGAATCCTACAATGAGCAGTTCTTC.

This clone is a singleton in its sample. The chain combines TRBV7-2 with TRBJ2-5; D gene unclear. The CDR3 is 12 residues long. V gave up 2 bases and J gave up 7 bases, with 8 bases separating them. The germline gives CDR1 SGHTA, CDR2 FQGNSA. The CDR3 is CASSLSVGTQYF. Here the CDR3 DNA reads TGTGCCAGCAGCTTATCGGTAGGGACCCAGTACTTC.